This paragraph covers one T cell receptor (beta chain) sequence. The antigen is not known. The junction departs from the called germline gene at one end, perhaps through a read error. The CDR3 consists of 12 residues. Germline CDR1 is SGHDN and CDR2 is FVKESK. The sample originates from a study of blood T cells in healthy people across ages. Looking at the study overall: Template switching picked up about one barcoded beta molecule for each two T cells.

The use of a sample-barcoded 5' primer and a J-beta primer mix characterized a second PCR of about 7 to 12 cycles. Each cDNA was tagged by a template-switch adaptor containing 12 random nucleotides. TCRdb re-analysed the 5' RACE reads in MiXCR, keeping a single row per CDR3 protein. Of approximately 1,000,000 distinct CDR3 sequences in the sample, under 55% were seen once. Findings and caveats of the study: More naive CD4+ cells and higher diversity marked long-lived donors relative to aged donors.

The sequencing sample was made of blood. This receptor was taken from a woman in her sixties in good health. The chain joins TRBV14 to TRBJ2-1; D unresolved. As DNA, the CDR3 is TGTGCCAGTAGCCCTTCTAGGTGGGAGCAGTTCTTC. It yields the protein CASSPSRWEQFF.